A selection of T cell receptor beta chains follows, all from one sample in a study of blood T cell repertoires in COVID-19. The protocol was immunoSEQ multiplex PCR, while the TCRdb copy is restricted to in-frame clones and leaves out a portion. The table lists under 65,000 clones, about nine tenths of them singletons, with more than 15% in the top ten. Material for sequencing was peripheral blood. These receptors were collected from an elderly man with acute or convalescent COVID-19. Both conserved end residues are part of each CDR3. A D gene is named only where the DNA matches it firmly. A row's size may be missing; if present it is once, few, many or a size class.

clone size	V gene	CDR3 length	J gene	D gene	CDR3 DNA	CDR3 protein
NA	TRBV12-5	14	TRBJ2-1	NA	TGTGCTAGTGGTTTGGAGCGGAGATACAATGAGCAGTTCTTC	CASGLERRYNEQFF
NA	TRBV5-6	15	TRBJ2-5	TRBD2	TGTGCCAGCAGCTTGAGGGCGGGGGGGCAAGAGACCCAGTACTTC	CASSLRAGGQETQYF
NA	TRBV28	16	TRBJ1-2	NA	TGTGCCAGCAGTCCCACCCCCGCGGGGCCGGGCTATGGCTACACCTTC	CASSPTPAGPGYGYTF
NA	TRBV15	14	TRBJ1-5	TRBD1	TGTGCCACCAGCGTTCGACAGGGCTGGCAGCCCCAGCATTTT	CATSVRQGWQPQHF
NA	TRBV7-8	16	TRBJ1-2	NA	TGTGCCAGCAGCAGAGACGACAGGCTAGCTAACTATGGCTACACCTTC	CASSRDDRLANYGYTF
once	TRBV2	11	TRBJ1-4	TRBD1	TGTGCCAGCAGTCCAGGGGGAAAACTGTTTTTT	CASSPGGKLFF
NA	TRBV29-1	13	TRBJ1-2	NA	TGCAGCGTTGGGGTAGCCACGGGGTATGGCTACACCTTC	CSVGVATGYGYTF
NA	TRBV19	13	TRBJ1-4	NA	TGTGCCAGTAGTATGGGCCGATTTGAAAAACTGTTTTTT	CASSMGRFEKLFF
NA	TRBV19	12	TRBJ1-2	TRBD1	TGTGCCAGTAGTAGGACAGGTGATGGCTACACCTTC	CASSRTGDGYTF
NA	TRBV6-1	16	TRBJ1-3	NA	TGTGCCAGCAGTGTTGACGACACCCGCTCTGGAAACACCATATATTTT	CASSVDDTRSGNTIYF
NA	TRBV3-1/TRBV3-2	15	TRBJ1-6	NA	TGTGCCAGCAGCCAAGGTGGGGGGGCTAGTTCACCCCTCCACTTT	CASSQGGGASSPLHF
NA	TRBV5-4	17	TRBJ2-1	TRBD1	TGTGCCAGCAGCCTACGGACAGGGGCGAGCTCCTACAATGAGCAGTTCTTC	CASSLRTGASSYNEQFF
NA	TRBV2	14	TRBJ1-6	NA	TGTGCCAGCAGTCCGGGAGCGGGTGATTCACCCCTCCACTTT	CASSPGAGDSPLHF
NA	TRBV9	14	TRBJ2-2	NA	TGTGCCAGCAGCGTTGGGCCCTCCACCGGGGAGCTGTTTTTT	CASSVGPSTGELFF
NA	TRBV14	15	TRBJ2-5	NA	TGTGCCAGCAGCCAAGACACGGGGTGGGGTGAGACCCAGTACTTC	CASSQDTGWGETQYF
NA	TRBV6-5	16	TRBJ2-2	NA	TGTGCCAGCAGTTACTCGTGGCGGGTAAACACCGGGGAGCTGTTTTTT	CASSYSWRVNTGELFF
NA	TRBV12-3/TRBV12-4	12	TRBJ1-2	NA	TGTGCCAGCAGTTTACACGGCTATGGCTACACCTTC	CASSLHGYGYTF
NA	TRBV6-6	17	TRBJ2-7	TRBD1	TGTGCCAGCAGTCAGCGGACAGGGGGCGCGGAGTCCTACGAGCAGTACTTC	CASSQRTGGAESYEQYF
NA	TRBV18	17	TRBJ1-3	TRBD1	TGTGCCAGCTCACCAGGACAGGGCGGGTCCTCTGGAAACACCATATATTTT	CASSPGQGGSSGNTIYF
NA	TRBV5-1	16	TRBJ2-2	NA	TGCGCCAGCAGTATCACGGGGGAGCCGAACACCGGGGAGCTGTTTTTT	CASSITGEPNTGELFF